Described below is a single T cell receptor beta chain sequence and its context. The antigen is unknown. The germline CDR1 and CDR2 sequences are LGHNA and YNFKEQ. V trimming: 4 bases; J trimming: 1 base; junction bases outside the gene matches: 6. This CDR3 region has 17 residues. A multiplex PCR was run with 60 Vbeta primers and 13 Jbeta primers. Sequencing was performed with immunoSEQ multiplex PCR; in TCRdb, only in-frame clones are kept and a portion is missing. Of 100,000 to 150,000 clones listed, about 78% are singletons. This specimen comes from a study of cytomegalovirus exposure and HLA in healthy donors. General study findings and limits: Some V segments, TRBV6-2 and TRBV6-3 among them, were indistinguishable and were therefore excluded.

The V and J genes are TRBV4-2 and TRBJ2-3; TRBD2 matches 12 bases. This receptor was identified in a female donor in good health and CMV-seronegative. Specimen: PBMCs. The CDR3 DNA reads as TGTGCCAGCAGCCCGGCCTGGACTAGCGGGGGCACAGATACGCAGTATTTT. This gives the protein CASSPAWTSGGTDTQYF.